This T cell receptor beta chain was recorded in a study of cytomegalovirus exposure and HLA in healthy donors. The PCR had 60 Vbeta and 13 Jbeta primers. Under the authors' procedure: It was a later analysis that counted tens of millions of unique TCR beta chains, of which roughly 11 million were shared. Sequencing used immunoSEQ multiplex PCR; TCRdb keeps in-frame clones, though not all of them. V and J calls and clone size are as listed in that table; D and trimming were resolved from the DNA. This sample's clone table lists about 110,000 clones. This CDR3 spans 19 amino acids. Trimming removed 5 bases from V and 1 base from J; junction bases left unmatched: 15. Per germline, CDR1 MDHEN and CDR2 SYDVKM.

This chain uses TRBV28 with TRBJ2-3; 10 nucleotides agree with TRBD1. The sample was PBMCs. The source is a man aged 18 to 30 in good health and CMV-seronegative. The CDR3 nucleotides are TGTGCCAGCAGTATGTTCCACGGGACAGGGGATAGTCGCACAGATACGCAGTATTTT. Protein product: CASSMFHGTGDSRTDTQYF.